A single sample gave rise to the 9 T cell receptor beta chains below, sequenced in a study of T-cell reconstitution after alpha-beta-depleted transplantation in children. Using unique molecular identifiers, the investigators prepared the TCRbeta library. TCRdb called the PCR reads again in MiXCR, with one record for every CDR3 protein. The table shows some 200,000 distinct CDR3 sequences, with roughly 6.5% occurring only once. The sequencing used PBMCs, collected before TCRalphabeta/CD19-depleted stem cell transplant. Receptors originate from a girl under three years old with combined immunodeficiency, due to receive a stem cell transplant.

This clonotype was recorded many times. DNA for the CDR3: TGTGCCAGCAGTTACCCTAGCGGGAGAGGAGAGACCCAGTACTTC. It translates to CASSYPSGRGETQYF. This chain uses TRBV6-2 or TRBV6-3 with TRBJ2-5; 10 bases are shared with TRBD2. The CDR3 totals 15 residues. CDR1 and CDR2 from the germline V gene are MNHEY and SVGEGT. The V gene end was trimmed by 2 bases and the J gene end by 4 bases; junction bases not matched to a gene: 4.

This clonotype appeared many times. The genes are TRBV4-2 and TRBJ2-7; D uncertain. Germline CDR1 and CDR2: LGHNA and YNFKEQ. The V and J ends lost 0 bases and 0 bases respectively, with 6 bases between them. The CDR3 has 14 amino acids. CDR3 nucleotides: TGTGCCAGCAGCCAAGAACGCAGCTCCTACGAGCAGTACTTC. It codes for CASSQERSSYEQYF.

This clonotype was seen ten or more times. The chain employs TRBV20-1 and TRBJ2-5, with 8 bases lining up with TRBD2. Trimming removed 5 bases from V and 2 bases from J; junction bases left unmatched: 10. This CDR3 has 15 residues. CDR1 is DFQATT, CDR2 SNEGSKA, per germline (reference sequence). CDR3: CSAFQRGLRQETQYF. The CDR3, as DNA: TGCAGTGCTTTCCAGCGGGGGCTGCGGCAAGAGACCCAGTACTTC.

This clonotype came up many times. The gene calls are TRBV20-1 and TRBJ2-1; TRBD2 matches 9 bases. The ends lost 4 bases at V and 8 bases at J; junction bases unmatched: 15. This CDR3 spans 16 amino acids. In germline, CDR1 is DFQATT, CDR2 SNEGSKA (reference sequence). The CDR3, as DNA: TGCAGTGCTACCCCCGGGGTAGCGGGAGTTTGGGATGAGCAGTTCTTC. Its translation is CSATPGVAGVWDEQFF.

This clonotype was counted ten times or more. The J gene is TRBJ1-1, the V gene TRBV5-4; TRBD1 agrees at 7 bases. From germline, CDR1 is SGHNT and CDR2 YYREEE (reference sequence). The CDR3 totals 13 residues. The ends lost 5 bases at V and 1 base at J; junction bases unmatched: 2. DNA for the CDR3: TGTGCCAGCAGATGGACAGGGAACACTGAAGCTTTCTTT. Its translation: CASRWTGNTEAFF. Looking up the rest from reference TRBV5-4 and TRBJ1-1 gives the full variable domain: ETGVTQSPTHLIKTRGQQVTLRCSSQSGHNTVSWYQQALGQGPQFIFQYYREEENGRGNFPPRFSGLQFPNYSSELNVNALELDDSALYLCASRWTGNTEAFFGQGTRLTVV.

In this sample, this clonotype turned up many times. The rearrangement uses TRBV6-5 and TRBJ2-2; TRBD1 matches 8 bases. The CDR3 has 17 amino acids. CDR1 MNHEY and CDR2 SVGAGI come from the germline V gene. With V trimmed by 2 bases and J by 0 bases, 5 bases remained unmatched. CDR3 region: CASSYLGTGANTGELFF. For the CDR3, the DNA is TGTGCCAGCAGTTACCTAGGGACAGGTGCGAACACCGGGGAGCTGTTTTTT.

This clonotype was detected many times. This chain links TRBV10-3 with TRBJ1-3, with D maybe TRBD1 (5 bases). Germline lookup yields CDR1 ENHRY and CDR2 SYGVKD. V was cut by 10 bases and J by 0 bases, with 10 bases left in between. The CDR3 runs to 13 residues. CDR3 in amino acids: CATQGASGNTIYF. CDR3 nucleotide sequence: TGTGCCACCCAGGGAGCCTCTGGAAACACCATATATTTT.

This clonotype was detected ten times or more. V usage is TRBV6-2 or TRBV6-3 and J usage is TRBJ2-3, with D unresolved. Per germline, CDR1 MNHEY and CDR2 SVGEGT. V lost 3 bases and J lost 5, with 18 bases in between. The CDR3 sequence is 16 residues long. CDR3 loop: CASSYIEWLVQDTQYF. CDR3 DNA: TGTGCCAGCAGTTATATCGAGTGGTTGGTTCAAGATACGCAGTATTTT.

Ten or more counts support this clonotype. V gene TRBV7-9 combines with J gene TRBJ1-2, with unresolved D. CDR3 length equals 13 residues. Per the germline V gene, CDR1 is SEHNR and CDR2 is FQNEAQ (reference sequence). Trimming took off 5 bases at V and 8 bases at J, with 15 bases between the two ends. This CDR3 is CASSPVGGPGYTF. CDR3 coding DNA: TGTGCCAGCAGCCCGGTCGGAGGGCCCGGCTACACCTTC.